These 14 T cell receptor beta chains share one sample of origin, sequenced in a study of read filtering for tumor transcriptome and immune sequencing (dated by TCRdb to 2020 to 2022). TCRdb shows the sequencer as Illumina HiSeq 4000. TCR libraries were built from about 370 ng RNA with the Immunoverse kit, using molecular barcoded adaptors covering alpha/delta and beta/gamma chains. The public sequencing data were trimmed at Q25 with fastp and processed into clonotypes with MiXCR by TCRdb, which kept only in-frame beta chains. Duplicate CDR3 protein sequences are folded into a single record with the most common DNA and genes. A total of 100,000 to 150,000 distinct CDR3 sequences appear in this sample, over 10% of them only once. The leading ten clones occupy approximately 11% of the sample. The source material was a population of CD138-negative cells sorted from bone marrow. This specimen's cell subset or site label, per the study, means: bone marrow mononuclear cells depleted of CD138+ plasma/myeloma cells by negative magnetic selection. The receptors originated from a donor at least 40 years old with multiple myeloma.

The table lists this clonotype with many counts. The chain joins TRBV29-1 to TRBJ1-1, with a possible D match to TRBD1 (5 bases). The CDR3 is 14 residues long. V shed 8 bases and J shed 4 bases, with 20 bases lying between them. CDR1 is SQVTM, CDR2 ANQGSEA, per germline. This chain's CDR3 is CSCRAQQVGTEAFF. The CDR3 DNA follows: TGCAGCTGCCGGGCCCAACAGGTGGGCACTGAAGCTTTCTTT.

This clonotype was observed many times. The gene calls are TRBV10-3 and TRBJ2-1; 9 bases fit TRBD1. This CDR3 is 17 amino acids long. CDR1 and CDR2 from the germline V gene are ENHRY and SYGVKD. The ends lost 5 bases at V and 7 bases at J; junction bases unmatched: 15. CDR3 coding DNA: TGTGCCATCAGTCCCGGGACAGGGAGTCCCTACTGGAATGAGCAGTTCTTC. This gives the protein CAISPGTGSPYWNEQFF.

This clonotype came up many times. The V gene is TRBV11-2, the J gene TRBJ2-1; 7 nucleotides line up with TRBD2. The CDR3 runs to 15 residues. Unmatched junction bases numbered 8, after V lost 5 bases and J lost 4 bases. CDR1 is SGHAT, CDR2 FQNNGV, per germline. The CDR3: CASSARDYSYNEQFF. In nucleotides, the CDR3 is TGTGCCAGCAGCGCAAGGGACTACTCATACAATGAGCAGTTCTTC.

This clonotype was observed a few times. The V and J genes are TRBV7-2 and TRBJ2-3; 7 nucleotides match TRBD1. V lost 8 bases, J lost 3 bases, and 5 bases stayed unmatched. The germline CDR1 and CDR2 sequences are SGHTA and FQGNSA. This CDR3 contains 13 residues. CDR3 nucleotide sequence: TGTGCCAGCGGGGGACAGACAACAGATACGCAGTATTTT. As protein: CASGGQTTDTQYF. The variable domain in full, with the rest retrieved from reference TRBV7-2 and TRBJ2-3, is GAGVSQSPSNKVTEKGKDVELRCDPISGHTALYWYRQSLGQGLEFLIYFQGNSAPDKSGLPSDRFSAERTGGSVSTLTIQRTQQEDSAVYLCASGGQTTDTQYFGPGTRLTVL.

As concerns this clonotype: This clone may be a read error of a much larger clone one base away. This is likely a read error, given that the CDR3 carries no conserved phenylalanine or tryptophan at its end. The chain is built from TRBV6-6 and TRBJ2-1; 12 nucleotides match TRBD2. After removal of 2 bases from V and 6 bases from J, the junction contained 11 bases not matched to a gene. The V gene's germline CDR1 is MNHNY and CDR2 SVGAGI (reference sequence). The length of the CDR3 is 18 residues. In DNA, the CDR3 is TGTGCCAGCAGTTACAGGGCTAGCGGGGGGGCCGGGTTCAATGAGCAGTTCCTC. Its protein product is CASSYRASGGAGFNEQFL.

In its sample, this clonotype was seen a few times. V usage is TRBV20-1 and J usage is TRBJ2-1; 11 bases are a match to TRBD2. CDR3 length equals 17 residues. In germline, CDR1 is DFQATT, CDR2 SNEGSKA (reference sequence). V gave up 2 bases and J gave up 0 bases; unmatched junction bases: 6. CDR3 region: CSARLAGGLSSYNEQFF. CDR3 nucleotide sequence: TGCAGTGCTAGACTAGCGGGGGGACTTAGCTCCTACAATGAGCAGTTCTTC.

As for this clonotype: A read error may explain this, as a much larger clone is one base away. Here the CDR3 omits its conserved ending phenylalanine or tryptophan, so a read error is the likely source. V usage is TRBV7-2 and J usage is TRBJ2-3; 7 bases are a match to TRBD1. Trimming cost V 1 base and J 0 bases; bases outside gene matches: 1. The CDR3 sequence is 15 residues long. Germline lookup yields CDR1 SGHTA and CDR2 FQGNSA. CDR3 DNA sequence: TGTGCCAGCAGCTTAGGACAGGGTAGCACAGATACGCAGTATTCT. Its protein is CASSLGQGSTDTQYS.

Many counts were recorded for this clonotype. The chain is built from TRBV4-2 and TRBJ2-3; unclear D gene. Trimming took off 0 bases at V and 5 bases at J, with 9 bases between the two ends. Germline loops: CDR1 LGHNA, CDR2 YNFKEQ. The CDR3 totals 14 residues. Here the CDR3 DNA reads TGTGCCAGCAGCCAAGATCTCGAGAAAGATACGCAGTATTTT. Amino acids: CASSQDLEKDTQYF.

This clonotype was counted many times. The rearrangement joins TRBV7-2 to TRBJ2-1; 8 bases map to TRBD2. With V trimmed by 3 bases and J by 3 bases, 4 bases remained unmatched. Germline V gene data show CDR1 as SGHTA and CDR2 as FQGNSA. The CDR3 is 15 residues long. The CDR3 spells CASSLGAGDYNEQFF. The CDR3 bases are TGTGCCAGCAGCTTGGGAGCGGGAGACTACAATGAGCAGTTCTTC.

V and J are TRBV6-6 and TRBJ1-5; D not resolved. V shed 8 bases and J shed 3 bases, with 11 bases lying between them. The CDR3 consists of 13 residues. The germline CDR1 and CDR2 sequences are MNHNY and SVGAGI (reference sequence). This CDR3 reads CASSDGVNQPQHF. CDR3 bases: TGTGCCAGCTCTGACGGGGTCAATCAGCCCCAGCATTTT.

This clonotype showed up many times. The chain carries TRBV7-9 and TRBJ1-2; D unresolved. The V gene's germline CDR1 is SEHNR and CDR2 FQNEAQ (reference sequence). Trimming cost V 0 bases and J 4 bases, with 9 bases left between them. The CDR3 consists of 14 residues. The CDR3 DNA sequence: TGTGCCAGCAGCTTAGCTGCCGGAACCTATGGCTACACCTTC. As protein: CASSLAAGTYGYTF.

This clonotype was recorded a few times. This chain uses TRBV13 with TRBJ2-2; either TRBD1 or TRBD2 may supply D (6 bases each). The CDR3 covers 17 residues. V was trimmed by 0 bases and J by 0 bases, leaving 11 bases between them. Germline CDR1 is PRHDT and CDR2 is FYEKMQ (reference sequence). CDR3 region: CASSLGPGAPNTGELFF. The CDR3 coding sequence is TGTGCCAGCAGCTTAGGCCCGGGGGCGCCGAACACCGGGGAGCTGTTTTTT. Filled out from reference TRBV13 and TRBJ2-2, the complete variable domain reads AAGVIQSPRHLIKEKRETATLKCYPIPRHDTVYWYQQGPGQDPQFLISFYEKMQSDKGSIPDRFSAQQFSDYHSELNMSSLELGDSALYFCASSLGPGAPNTGELFFGEGSRLTVL.

There are many counts of this clonotype. The chain has TRBV12-3 or TRBV12-4 and TRBJ1-1; tentative D call: TRBD1 (5 bases). The CDR3 length is 15 residues. With 6 bases removed from V and 4 bases from J, the gap between germline ends came to 18 bases. The CDR3 loop reads CASSQLMGVSTEAFF. DNA of the CDR3: TGTGCCAGCAGCCAGCTTATGGGGGTCAGCACTGAAGCTTTCTTT.

This clonotype turned up a few times. One base away lies a much larger clone, so this may be a sequencing read error. This chain connects TRBV30 to TRBJ1-1; D perhaps matches TRBD1 (6 bases). V lost 4 bases to trimming and J lost 3 bases, with 18 bases between them. Germline CDR1 GTSNPN, CDR2 SVGIG (reference sequence). The CDR3 runs to 15 residues. The DNA for the CDR3 is TGTGCCTGGAAACAGGGTTATATTAGTGACACTGAAGCTTTCTTT. This encodes CAWKQGYISDTEAFF.